Below, 7 T cell receptor beta chains from the same sample are listed, as sequenced in a study of regulatory T cells in long-lasting Graves disease. Assembly of TCR beta libraries relied on iRepertoire HTBI primers together with Arm-PCR of CDR3 regions. TCRdb redid the calling of the multiplex PCR reads with MiXCR, one entry per CDR3 protein. The repertoire includes hundreds of thousands of distinct CDR3 sequences, about a sixth of them detected once, and about 27% sits in the top ten. Stated time point: newly diagnosed GD, antithyroid drugs for less than 3 months. The TCR library used RNA extracted from PBMCs. These data also formed part of another study, on T cells in Graves' hyperthyroidism and ophthalmopathy.

Here the sequenced sample was peripheral blood mononuclear cells (PBMCs), taken at new diagnosis, from a patient treated with antithyroid drugs. These receptor sequences come from a man aged 35 to 55 with Graves disease.

This clonotype has more than one count but fewer than ten. The chain uses TRBV10-3 and TRBJ2-5, with 7 bases lining up with TRBD1. With V trimmed by 2 bases and J by 2 bases, 8 bases remained unmatched. Germline V CDR1 and CDR2: ENHRY, SYGVKD. The CDR3 runs 16 residues. CDR3 sequence: CAISETHRQGQETQYF. The CDR3 nucleotides are TGTGCCATCAGTGAGACCCACAGACAGGGACAAGAGACCCAGTACTTC.

The rearrangement joins TRBV4-2 to TRBJ1-1; weak D call: TRBD1 (6 bases). The germline V gene has CDR1 LGHNA and CDR2 YNFKEQ. V lost 1 base and J lost 6, with 15 bases in between. The CDR3 extends over 15 amino acids. In DNA form, the CDR3 reads TGTGCCAGCAGCCAAGGGACAGTTACCCACGCTGAAGCTTTCTTT. It translates to CASSQGTVTHAEAFF.

This clonotype was detected only a few times. The chain combines TRBV10-2 with TRBJ1-4, with unresolved D. Germline CDR1 WSHSY, CDR2 SAAADI. The CDR3 is made up of 17 amino acids. V lost 0 bases and J lost 5, with 16 bases in between. DNA of the CDR3: TGCGCCAGCAGTGAGTCGACTTTCCCAGGATTAAATGAAAAACTGTTTTTT. This translates into CASSESTFPGLNEKLFF.

This clonotype appeared many times. J is TRBJ2-5 and V is TRBV28, with D possibly matching TRBD2 (5 bases). Germline CDR1 reads MDHEN; CDR2 reads SYDVKM. V lost 7 bases to trimming and J lost 2 bases, with 8 bases between them. This CDR3 contains 12 residues. This CDR3 is CASKGDQETQYF. The CDR3 region has the DNA TGTGCCAGCAAGGGAGATCAAGAGACCCAGTACTTC.

This clonotype has at least ten counts. The chain uses TRBV7-3 and TRBJ2-1; 9 bases agree with TRBD2. CDR1 and CDR2 from the germline V gene are SGHTA and FQGTGA. This CDR3 region has 15 residues. The V segment lost 5 bases and the J segment 8 bases; nucleotides outside the gene matches: 10. The CDR3 sequence is CASSPSRGGVDEQFF. The CDR3 region has the DNA TGTGCCAGCAGCCCCTCGCGGGGGGGCGTTGATGAGCAGTTCTTC.

This clonotype has at least ten counts. The J gene is TRBJ2-3, the V gene TRBV5-1; 10 bases map to TRBD2. Germline CDR1 reads SGHRS; CDR2 reads YFSETQ. The CDR3 is 17 amino acids. Trimming took 4 bases from V and 5 from J; bases not matched to a gene: 13. The CDR3 here is CASSRFKSGGDVDTQYF. In DNA form, the CDR3 reads TGCGCCAGCAGCCGATTTAAGAGCGGGGGGGATGTAGATACGCAGTATTTT.

There are a few counts of this clonotype. V and J are TRBV20-1 and TRBJ2-7; TRBD1 agrees at 9 bases. The CDR3 consists of 14 residues. The germline V gene has CDR1 DFQATT and CDR2 SNEGSKA (reference sequence). J lost 7 bases, V lost 6 bases, and 13 bases had no gene match. The CDR3 loop is CSATDRGRGVEQYF. The DNA of the CDR3 is TGCAGTGCCACGGACAGGGGCCGGGGTGTAGAGCAGTACTTC.